The entry that follows covers one TCR beta chain sequence. CDR3 length equals 12 residues. Looked up from germline, CDR1 is KGHSH and CDR2 is LQKENI. After removal of 5 bases from V and 6 bases from J, the junction contained 2 bases not matched to a gene. The data derive from a study of blood T cell repertoires in COVID-19. In the study overall: Samples came from the United States, Italy and Spain, spanning acute and convalescent COVID-19. PBMCs, B-cell-depleted T cells, or T cells were the source of the cDNA or gDNA that made up the material.

Repertoires were generated with immunoSEQ multiplex PCR, while TCRdb's copy carries only in-frame clones and drops some. The sample holds some 100,000 clones, about 91% seen once. V usage is TRBV18 and J usage is TRBJ1-1, with TRBD1 identical over 8 bases. Sequencing used peripheral blood. The receptor was isolated from a woman in her sixties or seventies with acute or convalescent COVID-19. The CDR3 here is CASSETGAEAFF. The CDR3 region has the DNA TGTGCCAGCTCAGAGACAGGGGCTGAAGCTTTCTTT.